These 25 T cell receptor beta chains came from one sample sequenced in a study of shared clonotypes between healthy human individuals. The repertoire was sequenced with immunoSEQ multiplex PCR; TCRdb's copy has only in-frame clones and lacks some. The sample yields about 2 million clones, over 85% seen once. The sample taken for sequencing was naive CD4+ T cells sorted from blood. Sample subset: CD45RA+ positively selected. These receptors were collected from a man between 18 and 29 years old in good health.

V and J are TRBV11-1 and TRBJ2-7, with D possibly matching TRBD1 (6 bases). Trimming cost V 5 bases and J 4 bases, with 9 bases left between them. CDR1 is SGHAT and CDR2 is FQDESV in the germline V gene (reference sequence). The CDR3 is 12 amino acids. The CDR3 nucleotides are TGTGCCAGCAGCCCGACAGGATACGAGCAGTACTTC. Its protein is CASSPTGYEQYF.

This chain links TRBV7-2 with TRBJ2-4, with D perhaps being TRBD1 or TRBD2 (5 bases each). The V gene lost 6 bases and the J gene lost 8 bases, with 23 bases spanning the gap. Germline loops: CDR1 SGHTA, CDR2 FQGNSA. The length of the CDR3 is 16 residues. The CDR3 DNA reads as TGTGCCAGCAGAGTTGATGGGACGGAGTCTAAGGACATTCAGTACTTC. Translated, it gives CASRVDGTESKDIQYF.

The chain is built from TRBV30 and TRBJ2-3; 9 bases fit TRBD2. Germline V CDR1 and CDR2: GTSNPN, SVGIG (reference sequence). This CDR3 has 14 amino acids. The trim removed 3 bases at V and 1 base at J, leaving 2 bases unmatched. CDR3: CAWRRGGRTDTQYF. In nucleotides, the CDR3 is TGTGCCTGGAGGCGGGGGGGTCGCACAGATACGCAGTATTTT.

This clone appeared once. This chain joins TRBV4-1 and TRBJ1-5, with unresolved D. The ends were cut back, 1 base at V and 1 base at J, with 2 bases in the middle. Germline V gives CDR1 MGHRA, CDR2 YSYEKL. The CDR3 has 13 residues. This chain's CDR3 is CASSQASNQPQHF. CDR3 nucleotides: TGCGCCAGCAGCCAAGCAAGCAATCAGCCCCAGCATTTT.

This chain uses TRBV7-9 with TRBJ2-5; TRBD1 matches 8 bases. The V gene's germline CDR1 is SEHNR and CDR2 FQNEAQ (reference sequence). Germline trimming cut 4 bases from V and 4 bases from J; bases unmatched to any gene: 5. This CDR3 comprises 14 residues. CDR3 DNA sequence: TGTGCCAGCAGCTCTTCGGGACAGGCAGAGACCCAGTACTTC. This sequence encodes CASSSSGQAETQYF. Full variable domain (remainder filled in from reference TRBV7-9 and TRBJ2-5): DTGVSQNPRHKITKRGQNVTFRCDPISEHNRLYWYRQTLGQGPEFLTYFQNEAQLEKSRLLSDRFSAERPKGSFSTLEIQRTEQGDSAMYLCASSSSGQAETQYFGPGTRLLVL.

V usage is TRBV19 and J usage is TRBJ2-5; 7 bases agree with TRBD2. This CDR3 is 17 amino acids long. V gave up 7 bases and J gave up 1 base; unmatched junction bases: 15. Germline V gene data show CDR1 as LNHDA and CDR2 as SQIVND (reference sequence). CDR3 DNA: TGTGCCAGTACCCCCCGTGGTGGGAGGGCCCCCCAAGAGACCCAGTACTTC. Its translation is CASTPRGGRAPQETQYF.

The V gene is TRBV2, the J gene TRBJ1-6; D gene ambiguous. V lost 3 bases and J lost 4, with 13 bases in between. This CDR3 contains 16 residues. Germline CDR1 reads SNHLY; CDR2 reads FYNNEI. CDR3 DNA sequence: TGTGCCAGCAGTGATTATCCGGGGATTTATAATTCACCCCTCCACTTT. This codes for CASSDYPGIYNSPLHF.

CDR3 in DNA: TGTGCCAGCAGGATGCACGGACTCGAGCAGTACTTC. Translated, it gives CASRMHGLEQYF. The V gene is TRBV5-6, the J gene TRBJ2-7, with a weak D call TRBD2 (5 bases). There are 12 residues in the CDR3. V lost 5 bases and J lost 6, with 12 bases in between. From germline, CDR1 is SGHDT and CDR2 YYEEEE.

The V call is TRBV18, the J call TRBJ2-5, with 7 bases lining up with TRBD1. Looked up from germline, CDR1 is KGHSH and CDR2 is LQKENI. The CDR3 spans 15 residues. The V segment lost 3 bases and the J segment 3 bases; nucleotides outside the gene matches: 7. CDR3 in DNA: TGTGCCAGCTCACCGCTTGGGACAGACAAAGAGACCCAGTACTTC. The encoded protein is CASSPLGTDKETQYF.

The chain has TRBV7-2 and TRBJ2-3; maybe TRBD1 (5 bases). This CDR3 has 18 amino acids. V lost 5 bases and J 0 bases, leaving 21 bases between the germline ends. Per the germline V gene, CDR1 is SGHTA and CDR2 is FQGNSA. CDR3 sequence reads: CASSLRNRFPTSTDTQYF. CDR3 coding DNA: TGTGCCAGCAGCCTAAGGAACAGGTTCCCGACTAGCACAGATACGCAGTATTTT.

Details on this clone: This sample also contains other DNA sequences that code for the same CDR3. The V and J genes are TRBV19 and TRBJ2-1, with 13 positions matching TRBD2. The CDR3 spans 15 residues. Germline CDR1 is LNHDA and CDR2 is SQIVND (reference sequence). V lost 5 bases and J lost 2; bases outside the gene matches: 0. CDR3 nucleotide sequence: TGTGCCAGTAGTGGGACTAGCGGGACCTACAATGAGCAGTTCTTC. Its protein is CASSGTSGTYNEQFF.

The chain employs TRBV7-2 and TRBJ2-7; D may be TRBD2 (7 bases). The CDR3 is 16 amino acids. Germline lookup yields CDR1 SGHTA and CDR2 FQGNSA. V lost 1 base to trimming and J lost 0 bases, with 13 bases between them. CDR3 in DNA: TGTGCCAGCAGCTTAGTGGGGGGGCTCAGCTCCTACGAGCAGTACTTC. It yields the protein CASSLVGGLSSYEQYF.

V and J are TRBV13 and TRBJ2-1; the D gene is possibly TRBD2 (6 bases). The germline V gene has CDR1 PRHDT and CDR2 FYEKMQ (reference sequence). The CDR3 length is 16 residues. Trimming took off 3 bases at V and 5 bases at J, with 17 bases between the two ends. CDR3 nucleotide sequence: TGTGCCAGCAGCTTTATGACTTCTCTAGCGCACAATGAGCAGTTCTTC. Amino acids: CASSFMTSLAHNEQFF.

The chain joins TRBV27 to TRBJ2-7, with 8 bases fitting TRBD2. The junction had 4 bases not matched to a gene; V was cut back by 6 bases and J by 3 bases. The length of the CDR3 is 13 residues. CDR1 and CDR2 (germline): MNHEY, SMNVEV (reference sequence). The chain's CDR3 is CASSRTSNYEQYF. CDR3 nucleotides: TGTGCCAGCAGCCGGACTAGCAACTACGAGCAGTACTTC.

The chain carries TRBV9 and TRBJ2-2, with no clear D. The CDR3 is 16 amino acids. From germline, CDR1 is SGDLS and CDR2 YYNGEE. The V end lost 3 bases, the J end lost 3 bases, and 15 bases lay between the germline ends. CDR3 loop: CASSGAPPAYTGELFF. CDR3 sequence (DNA): TGTGCCAGCAGCGGAGCCCCCCCCGCGTACACCGGGGAGCTGTTTTTT.

CDR3 DNA sequence: TGCGCCAGCAGCCTGAGCATGACAAGTTGGAAGGCTTACGAGCAGTACTTC. Protein sequence: CASSLSMTSWKAYEQYF. The chain couples TRBV4-1 to TRBJ2-7; D remains unclear. Germline V gives CDR1 MGHRA, CDR2 YSYEKL. CDR3 length: 17 amino acids. Trimming took off 4 bases at V and 4 bases at J, with 23 bases between the two ends.

This clone was seen a few times. Other DNA sequences in this sample translate to the same CDR3. The rearrangement joins TRBV20-1 to TRBJ2-3; D is undetermined. Per the germline V gene, CDR1 is DFQATT and CDR2 is SNEGSKA (reference sequence). The CDR3 length is 11 residues. V lost 4 bases to trimming and J lost 0 bases, with 2 bases between them. The CDR3 DNA sequence: TGCAGTGCTACTAGCACAGATACGCAGTATTTT. Translated, it gives CSATSTDTQYF.

This chain uses TRBV5-4 with TRBJ1-5, with D possibly TRBD1 on 5 matching bases. Trimming shortened V by 3 bases and J by 3 bases, and 13 bases separated the two germline ends. The germline gives CDR1 SGHNT, CDR2 YYREEE (reference sequence). The CDR3 runs 15 residues. CDR3 DNA: TGTGCCAGCAGCTCGGGACCGAAGGACAATCAGCCCCAGCATTTT. Its translation: CASSSGPKDNQPQHF.

The genes are TRBV5-1 and TRBJ1-6; D not certain. Germline-derived CDR1 and CDR2 are SGHRS and YFSETQ. The V end lost 4 bases, the J end lost 8 bases, and 16 bases lay between the germline ends. The CDR3 is 15 amino acids. Here the CDR3 reads CASSLSGPEYSPLHF. The CDR3, as DNA: TGCGCCAGCAGCCTCTCTGGACCTGAGTATTCACCCCTCCACTTT.

The J gene is TRBJ1-2, the V gene TRBV27, with 8 nucleotides matching TRBD1. This CDR3 is 16 amino acids long. Germline V CDR1 and CDR2: MNHEY, SMNVEV (reference sequence). With V trimmed by 0 bases and J by 6 bases, 9 bases remained unmatched. For the CDR3, the DNA is TGTGCCAGCAGTTTATCGGGGACAGGCCCGTGGAATGGCTACACCTTC. Protein sequence: CASSLSGTGPWNGYTF.

The V and J genes are TRBV7-2 and TRBJ1-1, with D possibly TRBD1 on 6 matching bases. The ends were cut back, 3 bases at V and 11 bases at J, with 13 bases in the middle. Germline V gene data show CDR1 as SGHTA and CDR2 as FQGNSA. This CDR3 is built from 12 residues. The DNA of the CDR3 is TGTGCCAGCAGCTTCTGGGGGCTGGGCGCTTTCTTT. It translates to CASSFWGLGAFF.

Note on this clone: At one of its ends the junction is not consistent with the germline gene, which may arise from a read error. The chain recombines TRBV29-1 with TRBJ2-5; a weak D match, TRBD2 (5 bases). From germline, CDR1 is SQVTM and CDR2 ANQGSEA. This CDR3 has 10 amino acids. The CDR3 region has the DNA TGCAGCGTGGCCGAGGGCGACGGGCACTTC. This sequence encodes CSVAEGDGHF.

The chain couples TRBV19 to TRBJ1-2, with D perhaps TRBD1 (5 bases). Per germline, CDR1 LNHDA and CDR2 SQIVND (reference sequence). Between the trimmed V and J ends, which lost 5 bases and 4 bases, there was a span of 11 bases. CDR3 length: 13 residues. Here the CDR3 reads CASSGAGPYGYTF. The CDR3 DNA sequence: TGTGCCAGTAGTGGGGCTGGGCCCTATGGCTACACCTTC.

This clone was found once. The chain is built from TRBV5-1 and TRBJ2-3; perhaps TRBD2 as D (6 bases). The CDR3 is 14 amino acids. The V end lost 3 bases, the J end lost 6 bases, and 14 bases lay between the germline ends. CDR1 is SGHRS and CDR2 is YFSETQ in the germline V gene. The CDR3 sequence is CASSWGDPPDTQYF. The CDR3 DNA reads as TGCGCCAGCAGCTGGGGGGACCCTCCGGATACGCAGTATTTT.

Of note for this clone: At the DNA level, this CDR3 is encoded by other sequences in the same sample as well. V usage is TRBV11-2 and J usage is TRBJ2-7; D call uncertain. CDR1 is SGHAT, CDR2 FQNNGV, per germline. CDR3 length: 11 residues. V lost 4 bases to trimming and J lost 6 bases, with 7 bases between them. CDR3 coding DNA: TGTGCCAGCAGCTCTTCTCTCGAGCAGTACTTC. Encoded protein: CASSSSLEQYF.